Included here is one T cell receptor (beta chain) sequence, with context. The antigen is unknown. The sample originates from a study of cytomegalovirus exposure and HLA in healthy donors. Overall study results and limits: The study recorded 164 TCR beta chains that were cytomegalovirus-associated. According to a subsequent analysis, TCR clusters identified in the first cohort showed a tendency to co-occur across the roughly 110 validation repertoires.

Libraries were prepared by immunoSEQ multiplex PCR; TCRdb keeps only in-frame clonotypes and omits some of them. Of just under 75,000 clones in the sample, around 94% were seen once. This CDR3 region has 21 residues. Per germline, CDR1 MRHNA and CDR2 SNTAGT. The V end lost 2 bases, the J end lost 0 bases, and 26 bases lay between the germline ends. The donors belonged to the roughly 110-subject validation cohort, separate from the roughly 650-subject first cohort. The chain is built from TRBV6-4 and TRBJ2-4; D possibly corresponds to TRBD2 (5 bases). The sequence came from a woman aged 18-35 years in good health and CMV-seropositive. The sample was PBMCs. This chain's CDR3 is CASSDEGVSSWTTLAKNIQYF. The CDR3 bases are TGTGCCAGCAGTGACGAGGGCGTAAGCTCTTGGACGACCCTAGCCAAAAACATTCAGTACTTC.